The 21 T cell receptor beta chains given below trace back to one sample, sequenced in a study of regulatory T cells in long-lasting Graves disease. CDR3 regions were amplified by Arm-PCR using iRepertoire HTBI primers to build TCR beta libraries. TCRdb re-derived calls from the multiplex PCR reads in MiXCR, one entry per CDR3 protein. The table lists about 200,000 distinct CDR3 sequences, roughly 18% of them singletons. Time point defined: newly diagnosed GD, antithyroid drugs for less than 3 months. Researchers made the TCR library from RNA that was extracted from PBMCs. Here the sequenced sample was peripheral blood mononuclear cells (PBMCs), taken at new diagnosis, from a patient treated with antithyroid drugs. The receptors stem from a female donor with Graves disease.

This clonotype was recorded many times. This chain connects TRBV6-1 to TRBJ2-1; 10 bases are shared with TRBD2. In germline, CDR1 is MNHNS, CDR2 SASEGT. The CDR3 consists of 16 residues. V trimming: 5 bases; J trimming: 1 base; junction bases outside the gene matches: 5. This CDR3 is CASSKLAGGSYNEQFF. CDR3 nucleotide sequence: TGTGCCAGCAGTAAGTTAGCGGGAGGTTCCTACAATGAGCAGTTCTTC.

In this sample, this clonotype turned up many times. A much larger clone differs by one base, so this may be a read error. V gene TRBV11-2 combines with J gene TRBJ1-1; D gene ambiguous. Germline values: CDR1 SGHAT, CDR2 FQNNGV. V lost 2 bases, J lost 0 bases, and 19 bases lay in between. This CDR3 comprises 18 residues. The CDR3: CASSLYGRYRAMNTEAFF. The CDR3 coding sequence is TGTGCCAGCAGCTTATATGGTCGATACCGAGCCATGAACACTGAAGCTTTCTTT.

This clonotype was picked up a small number of times. This chain connects TRBV10-3 to TRBJ1-1, with D unresolved. Deletions cut 2 bases from V and 6 bases from J, with 16 bases between. Germline CDR1 ENHRY, CDR2 SYGVKD. The CDR3 covers 15 residues. DNA of the CDR3: TGTGCCATCAGTGAGGGTGCAGGCGGAGCGGCTGAAGCTTTCTTT. This translates into CAISEGAGGAAEAFF.

The table lists this clonotype with many counts. The chain has TRBV7-8 and TRBJ2-1; possible D gene TRBD2, 5 bases. This CDR3 region has 15 residues. Germline V gives CDR1 SGHVS, CDR2 FQNEAQ. V lost 1 base and J 2 bases, leaving 9 bases between the germline ends. The CDR3 region is CASSLERGTYNEQFF. The CDR3, as DNA: TGTGCCAGCAGCTTAGAACGGGGAACCTACAATGAGCAGTTCTTC. Full variable domain (outside the CDR3, taken from reference TRBV7-8 and TRBJ2-1): GAGVSQSPRYKVAKRGQDVALRCDPISGHVSLFWYQQALGQGPEFLTYFQNEAQLDKSGLPSDRFFAERPEGSVSTLKIQRTQQEDSAVYLCASSLERGTYNEQFFGPGTRLTVL.

This clonotype was seen just once. A far larger clone is a single base away, which makes a read error likely. The chain carries TRBV7-9 and TRBJ2-7; D call uncertain. Trimming removed 5 bases from V and 7 bases from J, with 24 bases in between. This CDR3 has 16 residues. Germline V gene data show CDR1 as SEHNR and CDR2 as FQNEAQ (reference sequence). CDR3 sequence (DNA): TGTGCCAGCAGCCTAACCCCCCCCGCAAGCCCAGCGGAGCAGTACTTC. Its translation: CASSLTPPASPAEQYF.

This chain links TRBV20-1 with TRBJ2-7; D gene uncertain. Germline V gene sequence: CDR1 DFQATT, CDR2 SNEGSKA (reference sequence). The CDR3 spans 13 residues. Trimming left V 3 bases short and J 4 bases short, with 13 bases between. This CDR3 is CSARTEHGYEQYF. In nucleotides, the CDR3 is TGCAGTGCTAGGACCGAACACGGTTACGAGCAGTACTTC.

For this clonotype: This clone may be a read error of a much larger clone one base away. The chain recombines TRBV9 with TRBJ2-5; D remains ambiguous. Trimming took 0 bases from V and 7 from J, leaving 7 bases between them. From germline, CDR1 is SGDLS and CDR2 YYNGEE. The CDR3 has 12 amino acids. CDR3 DNA: TGTGCCAGCAGCGTAGCCGAAGGGACCCAGTACTTC. Protein product: CASSVAEGTQYF.

Many counts were recorded for this clonotype. The chain uses TRBV18 and TRBJ2-5, with TRBD2 as a possible D gene (5 bases). CDR3 length equals 16 residues. Trimming pared 4 bases from V and 3 bases from J, leaving 18 bases between. Germline CDR1 reads KGHSH; CDR2 reads LQKENI. CDR3 in DNA: TGTGCCAGCTCACTCGGCGGTCCTGGAGGTGAAGAGACCCAGTACTTC. It yields the protein CASSLGGPGGEETQYF.

This clonotype was found many times. The chain combines TRBV3-1 with TRBJ2-2; D ambiguous. With 1 base removed from V and 4 bases from J, the gap between germline ends came to 10 bases. Germline lookup yields CDR1 LGHDT and CDR2 YNNKEL (reference sequence). The CDR3 runs 15 residues. The CDR3 bases are TGTGCCAGCAGCCAAGGCAGTCTGGTCACCGGGGAGCTGTTTTTT. This codes for CASSQGSLVTGELFF.

This clonotype was counted ten times or more. The junction departs from the called germline gene at one end, perhaps through a read error. In DNA, the CDR3 is TGTGCCAGCTCACCCACTTTGGAGGCACCTATCTTC. Amino acids: CASSPTLEAPIF. This chain connects TRBV18 to TRBJ1-2; no definite D call. The germline gives CDR1 KGHSH, CDR2 LQKENI. The CDR3 has 12 amino acids.

This clonotype was detected ten times or more. The chain recombines TRBV6-5 with TRBJ2-5; 12 bases map to TRBD2. This CDR3 is built from 21 residues. V gave up 2 bases and J gave up 2 bases; unmatched junction bases: 18. Germline V gene lookup returns CDR1 MNHEY and CDR2 SVGAGI. The CDR3 protein is CASSYAPVLAGGRGPQETQYF. The CDR3 nucleotides are TGTGCCAGCAGTTACGCTCCTGTACTAGCGGGAGGTAGGGGGCCGCAAGAGACCCAGTACTTC.

Details on this clonotype: A read error likely explains this, since a far larger clone differs by one base. The chain has TRBV7-2 and TRBJ1-2, with D uncertain. CDR3 length: 13 residues. Between the trimmed V and J ends, which lost 4 bases and 4 bases, there was a span of 10 bases. CDR1 is SGHTA and CDR2 is FQGNSA in the germline V gene. The CDR3 region has the DNA TGTGCCAGCAGCTCGTCAGCTAGCTATGGCTACACCTTC. It specifies CASSSSASYGYTF.

The sample holds many counts of this clonotype. The genes are TRBV12-3 or TRBV12-4 and TRBJ2-5; 8 bases align to TRBD2. J gave up 5 bases and V 7 bases, and 12 bases lay outside the gene matches. This CDR3 is 15 amino acids long. CDR3 DNA: TGTGCCAGCACCCCGCGGGGGGAGGGCCGGGAGACCCAGTACTTC. Its protein is CASTPRGEGRETQYF.

The chain combines TRBV20-1 with TRBJ2-7; 16 bases line up with TRBD2. V dropped 2 bases and J dropped 4; count of bases not matched to a gene: 8. Germline values: CDR1 DFQATT, CDR2 SNEGSKA (reference sequence). This CDR3 comprises 17 residues. CDR3 sequence: CSARYGTSGRAGYEQYF. As DNA, the CDR3 is TGCAGTGCTAGATACGGGACTAGCGGGAGGGCCGGGTACGAGCAGTACTTC.

This clonotype has at least ten counts. The chain links TRBV5-4 to TRBJ2-5, with D possibly TRBD2 on 6 matching bases. This CDR3 is built from 14 residues. Deletions cut 1 base from V and 5 bases from J, with 12 bases between. Germline CDR1 SGHNT, CDR2 YYREEE (reference sequence). In DNA, the CDR3 is TGTGCCAGCAGCTTGAGAACGGGAGAGGAGACCCAGTACTTC. Amino acids: CASSLRTGEETQYF.

Points on this clonotype: Because the CDR3 is missing its conserved closing phenylalanine or tryptophan, this is likely a read error. The chain carries TRBV9 and TRBJ2-1; 10 bases match TRBD2. The V segment lost 3 bases and the J segment 2 bases; nucleotides outside the gene matches: 2. The CDR3 runs to 15 residues. CDR1 is SGDLS and CDR2 is YYNGEE in the germline V gene. As DNA, the CDR3 is TGTGCCAGCAGCGCCCTAGCGGGAGCCTACAATGAGCAGTTCGTC. It specifies CASSALAGAYNEQFV.

In this sample, this clonotype turned up many times. V usage is TRBV11-2 and J usage is TRBJ2-3; unclear D gene. Trimming removed 1 base from V and 1 base from J, with 12 bases in between. The CDR3 is 16 residues long. CDR1 and CDR2 from the germline V gene are SGHAT and FQNNGV. Here the CDR3 reads CASSLVPKAGTDTQYF. The CDR3 nucleotides read TGTGCCAGCAGCTTAGTTCCGAAGGCGGGCACAGATACGCAGTATTTT.

This chain links TRBV10-1 with TRBJ2-3; weak D call: TRBD1 (5 bases). Trimming stripped 5 bases from V and 5 bases from J, with 14 bases between. The CDR3 spans 14 residues. Germline lookup yields CDR1 WNHNN and CDR2 SYGVQD (reference sequence). CDR3 residues: CASSSQAQGDTQYF. The CDR3, as DNA: TGCGCCAGCAGTTCACAGGCCCAGGGAGATACGCAGTATTTT.

V usage is TRBV7-8 and J usage is TRBJ2-1, with D perhaps matching TRBD2 (5 bases). The V gene lost 6 bases and the J gene lost 9 bases, with 15 bases spanning the gap. Germline CDR1 SGHVS, CDR2 FQNEAQ. The CDR3 consists of 13 residues. Here the CDR3 reads CASRAGLYVEQFF. DNA of the CDR3: TGTGCCAGCAGGGCTGGACTCTACGTTGAGCAGTTCTTC.

This clonotype was detected many times. The chain links TRBV19 to TRBJ2-1; 11 nucleotides line up with TRBD2. This CDR3 contains 14 residues. With 7 bases clipped from V and 4 bases from J, the junction kept 3 bases outside the gene matches. CDR1 and CDR2 (germline): LNHDA, SQIVND (reference sequence). The CDR3 loop is CASMTSGEYNEQFF. CDR3 nucleotides: TGTGCCAGTATGACTAGCGGGGAATACAATGAGCAGTTCTTC.

To note about this clonotype: Here the CDR3 omits its conserved ending phenylalanine or tryptophan, so a read error is the likely source. The chain couples TRBV6-1 to TRBJ1-4, with 8 bases matching TRBD1. Per the germline V gene, CDR1 is MNHNS and CDR2 is SASEGT. CDR3 size: 14 residues. This CDR3 reads CATSRTGRREKLFL. As DNA, the CDR3 is TGTGCCACATCCCGGACAGGGCGGAGGGAAAAGCTGTTTCTT.